A selection of T cell receptor beta chains follows, all from one sample in a study of response to subunit inactivated influenza vaccine. TCRdb re-called the RT-PCR reads through MiXCR, storing one row per CDR3 protein. Counted here are around 790,000 distinct CDR3 sequences, around 20% occurring once; the ten biggest clones make up about a tenth. Source: PBMCs from blood, taken about 5 days after vaccination. These receptors came from a man between 45 and 60 years old who received an inactivated influenza vaccine. Each CDR3 is given with its conserved first and last residue. D genes are given only for firm matches. Size values are once, few and many counts, or a class for expanded clones, and some rows have none.

d_call j_call clone_size v_call cdr3_aa cdr3_nt
TRBD2 TRBJ2-5 - TRBV6-5 CASSYSGTSGQETQYF TGTGCCAGCAGTTACTCAGGGACTAGCGGCCAAGAGACCCAGTACTTC
- TRBJ1-1 - TRBV7-2 CASSLGAWGATNTEAFF TGTGCCAGCAGCTTAGGGGCGTGGGGGGCCACTAACACTGAAGCTTTCTTT
- TRBJ2-7 - TRBV5-1 CASSLEWSGFHEQYF TGCGCCAGCAGCTTGGAGTGGTCAGGGTTCCACGAGCAGTACTTC
- TRBJ2-3 - TRBV24-1 CATSQHPGTDTDTQYF TGTGCCACCAGTCAACATCCCGGGACGGACACAGATACGCAGTATTTT
- TRBJ2-7 few TRBV7-6 CASSLASWGAGEQYF TGTGCCAGCAGCTTAGCTTCTTGGGGGGCTGGAGAGCAGTACTTC
TRBD2 TRBJ2-5 - TRBV7-2 CASSLLAGGWETQYF TGTGCCAGCAGCTTACTAGCGGGGGGGTGGGAGACCCAGTACTTC
- TRBJ2-6 - TRBV11-1 CASTGSGARKGSGANVLTF TGTGCCAGCACTGGCTCTGGGGCCAGAAAGGGCTCTGGGGCCAACGTCCTGACTTTC
- TRBJ1-1 - TRBV6-5 CASSYRGDGRQAFF TGTGCCAGCAGTTACCGTGGGGACGGGAGGCAAGCTTTCTTT
TRBD2 TRBJ2-1 - TRBV6-2/TRBV6-3 CASKRGLAGVYEQFF TGTGCCAGTAAGAGGGGACTAGCGGGGGTATATGAGCAGTTCTTC
TRBD1 TRBJ1-5 - TRBV20-1 CSARQVTMGQDQPQHF TGCAGTGCTAGACAAGTCACAATGGGACAGGATCAGCCCCAGCATTTT
TRBD2 TRBJ2-7 - TRBV20-1 CSEGSGSGYEQYF TGCAGTGAGGGGAGCGGGAGCGGCTACGAGCAGTACTTC
- TRBJ2-7 - TRBV6-2/TRBV6-3 CASARQANSYEQYF TGTGCCAGCGCGCGACAGGCCAACTCCTACGAGCAGTACTTC
- TRBJ2-4 many TRBV28 CASSFLGETYKNIQYF TGTGCCAGCAGTTTCTTGGGCGAAACCTACAAAAACATTCAGTACTTC
- TRBJ2-6 - TRBV12-3/TRBV12-4 CASSYRAGGANVLTF TGTGCCAGCAGTTACAGAGCCGGGGGGGCCAACGTCCTGACTTTC
- TRBJ2-3 - TRBV7-9 CASSLTGSNTDTQYF TGTGCCAGCAGCTTAACAGGGTCAAACACAGATACGCAGTATTTT
- TRBJ2-5 - TRBV29-1 CSVFLWAVRGTETQYF TGCAGCGTTTTCCTGTGGGCCGTGCGTGGGACAGAGACCCAGTACTTC
TRBD1 TRBJ1-6 - TRBV7-2 CASSSIGQGYSPLHF TGTGCCAGCAGCTCGATCGGACAGGGGTATTCACCCCTCCACTTT
- TRBJ2-1 few TRBV3-1 CASSQDLVSNEQFF TGTGCCAGCAGCCAAGATTTAGTGAGCAATGAGCAGTTCTTC
- TRBJ2-7 few TRBV20-1 CSARAGSGSYEQYF TGCAGTGCTAGGGCGGGTAGCGGCTCCTACGAGCAGTACTTC
- TRBJ2-2 many TRBV20-1 CSASGTQANTGELFF TGCAGTGCTAGCGGTACCCAGGCGAACACCGGGGAGCTGTTTTTT
- TRBJ2-2 few TRBV28 CASSTLGGANTGELFF TGTGCCAGCAGCACACTCGGGGGTGCGAACACCGGGGAGCTGTTTTTT
TRBD1 TRBJ2-7 once TRBV5-1 CASSGLTGSYEQYF TGCGCCAGCAGCGGACTGACAGGGTCCTACGAGCAGTACTTC
- TRBJ2-1 - TRBV7-6 CASSLAERGSYNEQFF TGTGCCAGCAGCTTAGCTGAACGGGGGAGCTACAATGAGCAGTTCTTC
TRBD2 TRBJ2-1 many TRBV12-3/TRBV12-4 CASSRTSGHSVEQFF TGTGCCAGCAGCCGGACTAGCGGTCACTCCGTAGAGCAGTTCTTC
- TRBJ2-2 few TRBV18 CASSPLPGNTGELFF TGTGCCAGCTCACCACTCCCCGGTAACACCGGGGAGCTGTTTTTT
- TRBJ2-7 - TRBV27 CASSFGRGEQYF TGTGCCAGCAGTTTTGGGAGAGGCGAGCAGTACTTC
TRBD2 TRBJ2-5 - TRBV4-1 CASSQEGGGASETQYF TGCGCCAGCAGCCAAGAGGGCGGGGGGGCCTCGGAGACCCAGTACTTC
- TRBJ2-2 once TRBV7-3 CASSLKGWTGELFF TGTGCCAGCAGCTTAAAGGGGTGGACCGGGGAGCTGTTTTTT
TRBD2 TRBJ2-1 few TRBV18 CASSPSPGTSGRGNEQFF TGTGCCAGCTCACCGTCGCCCGGGACTAGCGGGAGGGGGAATGAGCAGTTCTTC
TRBD2 TRBJ2-1 - TRBV7-9 CASSFGGNYNEQFF TGTGCCAGCAGCTTCGGGGGGAACTACAATGAGCAGTTCTTC
- TRBJ1-5 - TRBV5-1 CASSEDGLGQPQHF TGCGCCAGTAGCGAAGACGGGTTGGGTCAGCCCCAGCATTTT
TRBD2 TRBJ2-1 - TRBV7-9 CASSLPGLAIYNEQFF TGTGCCAGCAGCTTACCCGGACTAGCGATCTACAATGAGCAGTTCTTC
TRBD2 TRBJ2-3 few TRBV12-3/TRBV12-4 CASRPSSGGDTQYF TGTGCCAGCAGGCCGTCTAGCGGGGGCGATACGCAGTATTTT
- TRBJ2-5 - TRBV7-9 CASSLAETAQETQYF TGTGCCAGCAGCTTAGCAGAGACAGCTCAAGAGACCCAGTACTTC
- TRBJ2-3 few TRBV10-1 CASSPWTAASTDTQYF TGCGCCAGCAGTCCATGGACAGCCGCTAGCACAGATACGCAGTATTTT
TRBD2 TRBJ2-3 - TRBV7-2 CASSLPIGTSTDTQYF TGTGCCAGCAGCTTACCGATAGGGACTAGCACTGATACGCAGTATTTT
TRBD1 TRBJ2-3 - TRBV6-5 CASSYGTGVITDTQYF TGTGCCAGCAGTTACGGTACAGGGGTGATCACAGATACGCAGTATTTT
TRBD1 TRBJ2-3 - TRBV25-1 CASSRGPADTQYF TGTGCCAGCAGCAGGGGGCCCGCAGATACGCAGTATTTT
TRBD2 TRBJ2-2 few TRBV7-6 CASRETSVNTGELFF TGTGCCAGCAGGGAGACTAGCGTGAACACCGGGGAGCTGTTTTTT
- TRBJ1-3 few TRBV12-3/TRBV12-4 CASSTRQASSGNTIYF TGTGCCAGCAGTACCCGACAGGCCAGCTCTGGAAACACCATATATTTT
TRBD2 TRBJ2-3 few TRBV6-1 CASTTGASGGGDTQYF TGTGCCAGCACCACGGGGGCTAGCGGGGGAGGAGATACGCAGTATTTT
- TRBJ2-4 - TRBV4-1 CASSQDWGMVQYF TGCGCCAGCAGCCAAGATTGGGGAATGGTTCAGTACTTC